This TCR beta chain came from a study of T cells expressing NK-cell markers. Study summary: Seropositivity for HCMV was found in seven of the eight sequenced donors, with one seronegative. Study results and caveats: 1.0-7.0% of CD8+ T cells in more than 5 donors belonged to dominant NKG2C+ clonotypes.

The V gene's germline CDR1 is SGHRS and CDR2 YFSETQ. The CDR3 has 14 amino acids. TCRdb re-called the 5' RACE reads; every CDR3 protein appears as one record, without DNA. This sample's clone table lists roughly 390,000 distinct CDR3 sequences. Notes on this clonotype: What it binds is unknown.

This receptor was obtained from a woman aged 45-65 years in good health. This sequence joins TRBV5-1 and TRBJ2-5. The specimen was blood T cells: a sorted CD56 or NKG2C T cell subset, CD4+ or CD8+ T cells, or bulk PBMC T cells (not recorded which). CDR3 residues: CASSLGQYKETQYF.